One and the same sample provided the 30 T cell receptor beta chains below, sequenced in a study of T cells in Graves' hyperthyroidism and ophthalmopathy. Amplification targeted TCR beta CDR3 regions from RNA transcripts. A first-round RT-PCR of the TCR CDR3 used the HTBI primer set. TCRdb reanalysed the multiplex PCR reads using MiXCR and keeps one entry per CDR3 protein. The sample includes a few hundred thousand distinct CDR3 sequences, roughly 20% of them seen just once. Sequencing was performed on blood. Source of these receptors: a woman in her forties or fifties with Graves' hyperthyroidism.

Ten or more counts support this clonotype. The chain has TRBV20-1 and TRBJ2-5; 12 positions match TRBD2. Germline loops: CDR1 DFQATT, CDR2 SNEGSKA (reference sequence). The CDR3 runs to 15 residues. After removal of 5 bases from V and 1 base from J, the junction contained 5 bases not matched to a gene. The CDR3 DNA follows: TGCAGTGCTCACGGACTAGCGGGGAGCCAAGAGACCCAGTACTTC. Protein sequence: CSAHGLAGSQETQYF.

This clonotype turned up a few times. This rearrangement joins TRBV28 to TRBJ1-2; D unclear. Trimming removed 2 bases at V and 9 bases at J, with 13 bases between. This CDR3 contains 13 residues. Germline CDR1 is MDHEN and CDR2 is SYDVKM. The CDR3 DNA follows: TGTGCCAGCAGTTTACCGGAGACTCTAAGCTACACCTTC. It is translated as CASSLPETLSYTF.

This clonotype occurred many times. The genes are TRBV7-9 and TRBJ2-1; no definite D call. Deletions cut 3 bases from V and 7 bases from J, with 10 bases between. CDR3 length: 13 residues. Per the germline V gene, CDR1 is SEHNR and CDR2 is FQNEAQ (reference sequence). CDR3 amino acids: CASSFDSENEQFF. DNA of the CDR3: TGTGCCAGCAGCTTCGACTCGGAGAATGAGCAGTTCTTC.

This clonotype was counted only a few times. V and J are TRBV4-1 and TRBJ1-1, with TRBD1 matching 7 bases. The CDR3 loop spans 14 amino acids. Germline V lookup: CDR1 MGHRA, CDR2 YSYEKL. With V trimmed by 1 base and J by 4 bases, 3 bases remained unmatched. CDR3 in DNA: TGCGCCAGCAGCCAAGCCGGGACAGTCACTGAAGCTTTCTTT. Amino acid sequence: CASSQAGTVTEAFF.

The rearrangement joins TRBV11-1 to TRBJ1-1; D gene uncertain. Deletions cut 1 base from V and 2 bases from J, with 8 bases between. There are 14 residues in the CDR3. CDR1 is SGHAT and CDR2 is FQDESV in the germline V gene (reference sequence). The CDR3 sequence: CASSLEPGNTEAFF. CDR3 nucleotides: TGTGCCAGCAGCTTAGAACCGGGAAACACTGAAGCTTTCTTT.

The table lists this clonotype with a few counts. This chain connects TRBV24-1 to TRBJ2-2; 9 bases agree with TRBD1. Germline trimming cut 3 bases from V and 7 bases from J; bases unmatched to any gene: 8. Germline-derived CDR1 and CDR2 are KGHDR and SFDVKD. CDR3 size: 16 residues. CDR3: CATSDHQGQGIGELFF. The CDR3 DNA reads as TGTGCCACCAGTGATCACCAAGGACAGGGGATCGGGGAGCTGTTTTTT.

The chain uses TRBV12-3 or TRBV12-4 and TRBJ1-2, with a tentative D call TRBD1 (6 bases). This CDR3 is built from 13 residues. Trimming took off 3 bases at V and 10 bases at J, with 15 bases between the two ends. CDR3 nucleotides: TGTGCCAGCAGTTTCACAGGGAGAGATGACTACACCTTC. Amino acid sequence: CASSFTGRDDYTF.

The chain combines TRBV30 with TRBJ2-4; tentatively, D is TRBD1 (5 bases). The length of the CDR3 is 13 residues. From germline, CDR1 is GTSNPN and CDR2 SVGIG (reference sequence). The V gene lost 1 base and the J gene lost 8 bases, with 12 bases spanning the gap. The chain's CDR3 is CAWSDRPRDIQYF. In nucleotides, the CDR3 is TGTGCCTGGAGTGACAGGCCCCGGGACATTCAGTACTTC. Looking up the rest from reference TRBV30 and TRBJ2-4 gives the full variable domain: SQTIHQWPATLVQPVGSPLSLECTVEGTSNPNLYWYRQAAGRGLQLLFYSVGIGQISSEVPQNLSASRPQDRQFILSSKKLLLSDSGFYLCAWSDRPRDIQYFGAGTRLSVL.

This clonotype has more than one count but fewer than ten. The rearrangement joins TRBV5-1 to TRBJ2-2; no clear D. Germline CDR1 SGHRS, CDR2 YFSETQ. Between the trimmed V and J ends, which lost 4 bases and 3 bases, there was a span of 13 bases. CDR3 size: 15 residues. The CDR3, as DNA: TGCGCCAGCAGCGGGCAGCCGGGTGACACCGGGGAGCTGTTTTTT. Protein sequence: CASSGQPGDTGELFF.

The chain carries TRBV24-1 and TRBJ2-3; the D gene is possibly TRBD1 (6 bases). Per the germline V gene, CDR1 is KGHDR and CDR2 is SFDVKD. Trimming removed 4 bases at V and 1 base at J, with 20 bases between. This CDR3 has 18 amino acids. The chain's CDR3 is CATSEPGVSGRGTDTQYF. The DNA for the CDR3 is TGTGCCACCAGTGAACCAGGGGTATCCGGCCGGGGCACAGATACGCAGTATTTT.

This chain joins TRBV7-2 and TRBJ1-2, with unresolved D. This CDR3 is 15 amino acids long. From germline, CDR1 is SGHTA and CDR2 FQGNSA. V was pared by 5 bases and J by 4 bases, with 17 bases between. The CDR3 here is CASSPSTGNSYGYTF. The CDR3 DNA is TGTGCCAGCAGCCCCTCGACCGGGAACAGCTATGGCTACACCTTC.

This clonotype was seen only a few times. This rearrangement joins TRBV9 to TRBJ1-1; D is uncertain. Trimming cost V 0 bases and J 2 bases, with 8 bases left between them. The CDR3 loop spans 14 amino acids. Germline V lookup: CDR1 SGDLS, CDR2 YYNGEE. Here the CDR3 reads CASSVVGGNTEAFF. DNA of the CDR3: TGTGCCAGCAGCGTAGTGGGCGGAAACACTGAAGCTTTCTTT. Combining the CDR3 with reference TRBV9 and TRBJ1-1 gives the whole variable domain DSGVTQTPKHLITATGQRVTLRCSPRSGDLSVYWYQQSLDQGLQFLIQYYNGEERAKGNILERFSAQQFPDLHSELNLSSLELGDSALYFCASSVVGGNTEAFFGQGTRLTVV.

There are a few counts of this clonotype. The chain employs TRBV14 and TRBJ2-1; D gene uncertain. CDR1 is SGHDN, CDR2 FVKESK, per germline. This CDR3 contains 13 residues. Trimming shortened V by 1 base and J by 7 bases, and 8 bases separated the two germline ends. Written as DNA, the CDR3 is TGTGCCAGCAGCCAAGGGTGGGGAAATGAGCAGTTCTTC. Its protein product is CASSQGWGNEQFF.

This clonotype was observed many times. The chain has TRBV20-1 and TRBJ2-1; D possibly uses TRBD1 or TRBD2 (5 bases each). In germline, CDR1 is DFQATT, CDR2 SNEGSKA (reference sequence). Trimming stripped 5 bases from V and 5 bases from J, with 16 bases between. The CDR3 has 14 residues. The CDR3 DNA sequence: TGCAGTGCTCTTCCGGGGCCGGAGCACAATGAGCAGTTCTTC. Translation: CSALPGPEHNEQFF.

In its sample, this clonotype was seen many times. The rearrangement uses TRBV18 and TRBJ2-1; tentative D call: TRBD2 (5 bases). Germline CDR1 KGHSH, CDR2 LQKENI. There are 16 residues in the CDR3. Trimming stripped 0 bases from V and 3 bases from J, with 12 bases between. The CDR3 coding sequence is TGTGCCAGCTCACCACCGAGGCTAGCAGGCTACAATGAGCAGTTCTTC. Translated: CASSPPRLAGYNEQFF.

This clonotype has a handful of counts. This chain uses TRBV5-1 with TRBJ2-1; D remains ambiguous. This CDR3 has 13 residues. Germline V CDR1 and CDR2: SGHRS, YFSETQ. V lost 4 bases to trimming and J lost 5 bases, with 10 bases between them. The CDR3: CASSKNVDNEQFF. The CDR3 coding sequence is TGCGCCAGCAGCAAGAACGTCGACAATGAGCAGTTCTTC.

This chain connects TRBV7-9 to TRBJ2-2, with TRBD1 matching over 7 bases. With 5 bases clipped from V and 1 base from J, the junction kept 10 bases outside the gene matches. The germline gives CDR1 SEHNR, CDR2 FQNEAQ (reference sequence). The CDR3 consists of 17 residues. The CDR3 nucleotides read TGTGCCAGCAGCAAAAGATCTCGGACAGGGAACACCGGGGAGCTGTTTTTT. It translates to CASSKRSRTGNTGELFF.

The J gene is TRBJ2-5, the V gene TRBV4-2; a possible D gene is TRBD1 (5 bases). V was shortened by 5 bases and J by 5 bases, with 18 bases between the two germline ends. Germline V gives CDR1 LGHNA, CDR2 YNFKEQ. The CDR3 length is 15 residues. The DNA for the CDR3 is TGTGCCAGCAGCGAAAATTCAGGGAATGGGGAGACCCAGTACTTC. Translating gives CASSENSGNGETQYF.

The chain uses TRBV28 and TRBJ1-2; no clear D gene. CDR1 is MDHEN, CDR2 SYDVKM, per germline. V was pared by 4 bases and J by 3 bases, with 6 bases between. This CDR3 is built from 12 residues. The CDR3 nucleotides read TGTGCCAGCAGTTCACAGTACTATGGCTACACCTTC. This gives the protein CASSSQYYGYTF.

This clonotype showed up many times. This chain connects TRBV19 to TRBJ2-5, with 11 bases identical to TRBD2. V shed 5 bases, J shed 2 bases, and the junction held 7 bases outside the gene matches. The CDR3 is 16 residues long. From germline, CDR1 is LNHDA and CDR2 SQIVND (reference sequence). CDR3 amino acids: CASSPGLAEAQETQYF. In nucleotides, the CDR3 is TGTGCCAGTAGTCCGGGACTAGCGGAGGCTCAAGAGACCCAGTACTTC.

This clonotype was counted only a few times. The rearrangement uses TRBV5-1 and TRBJ1-2; 8 bases fit TRBD1. The ends lost 4 bases at V and 8 bases at J; junction bases unmatched: 4. This CDR3 comprises 12 residues. Germline values: CDR1 SGHRS, CDR2 YFSETQ. The chain's CDR3 is CASSIDRGGYTF. Here the CDR3 DNA reads TGCGCCAGCAGCATTGACAGGGGAGGCTACACCTTC.

This sequence joins TRBV7-9 and TRBJ1-1; tentatively, D is TRBD1 (6 bases). CDR1 and CDR2 (germline): SEHNR, FQNEAQ (reference sequence). There are 14 residues in the CDR3. The V and J ends lost 5 bases and 6 bases respectively, with 16 bases between them. The CDR3 nucleotides are TGTGCCAGCAGCGGGGGGGCTGCTCCCTCTGAAGCTTTCTTT. It codes for CASSGGAAPSEAFF.

The rearrangement uses TRBV3-1 and TRBJ2-3; 12 nucleotides align to TRBD2. This CDR3 has 20 residues. CDR1 is LGHDT and CDR2 is YNNKEL in the germline V gene (reference sequence). V lost 4 bases, J lost 0 bases, and 14 bases stayed unmatched. The CDR3 bases are TGTGCCAGCAGCCCCAGCCGACTAGCGGGGGAGGAGGATAGCACAGATACGCAGTATTTT. Protein product: CASSPSRLAGEEDSTDTQYF.

The rearrangement links TRBV5-5 to TRBJ2-3, with 10 bases aligning to TRBD2. Germline trimming cut 4 bases from V and 4 bases from J; bases unmatched to any gene: 6. CDR1 and CDR2 from the germline V gene are SGHKS and YYEKEE (reference sequence). This CDR3 contains 15 residues. CDR3 amino acids: CASSPLAGAADTQYF. CDR3 sequence (DNA): TGTGCCAGCAGCCCCCTAGCGGGAGCGGCAGATACGCAGTATTTT.

This clonotype was counted at least ten times. One end of the junction is discordant with germline, which a read error may explain. The V gene is TRBV5-1, the J gene TRBJ2-5, with 8 bases matching TRBD1. Germline V CDR1 and CDR2: SGHRS, YFSETQ. The CDR3 is 14 amino acids. CDR3 DNA: TGTGCCAGCAGCTTAGCAGGGGGCGGAGAGACCCAGTACTTC. Protein sequence: CASSLAGGGETQYF.

In its sample, this clonotype was seen many times. This chain links TRBV7-9 with TRBJ2-5; the match to TRBD1 covers 7 bases. Losses at the gene ends were 5 bases for V and 2 bases for J; bases not matched to a gene: 5. Germline V lookup: CDR1 SEHNR, CDR2 FQNEAQ (reference sequence). CDR3 length: 14 amino acids. The CDR3 DNA sequence: TGTGCCAGCAGCGAGGTCAGGGGGCAAGAGACCCAGTACTTC. It yields the protein CASSEVRGQETQYF.

The gene calls are TRBV4-1 and TRBJ2-6; D may be TRBD2 (5 bases). Germline-derived CDR1 and CDR2 are MGHRA and YSYEKL. The V and J ends lost 3 bases and 2 bases respectively, with 14 bases between them. The CDR3 runs to 17 residues. In DNA form, the CDR3 reads TGCGCCAGCAGCCATCCCGCGGGCAGAACTGGGGCCAACGTCCTGACTTTC. Amino acids: CASSHPAGRTGANVLTF.

The chain recombines TRBV7-3 with TRBJ2-2; no clear D gene. Germline CDR1 is SGHTA and CDR2 is FQGTGA. CDR3 length: 15 amino acids. V lost 5 bases, J lost 2 bases, and 12 bases lay in between. In nucleotides, the CDR3 is TGTGCCAGCAGCGCAGCCGTGGGAAACACCGGGGAGCTGTTTTTT. Residues: CASSAAVGNTGELFF.

The sample holds a few counts of this clonotype. This sequence joins TRBV7-9 and TRBJ2-3, with D perhaps matching TRBD1 (6 bases). The CDR3 consists of 14 residues. The V and J ends lost 6 bases and 3 bases respectively, with 13 bases between them. Germline values: CDR1 SEHNR, CDR2 FQNEAQ (reference sequence). The DNA of the CDR3 is TGTGCCAGCAGTTACCGTGGACAGACAGATACGCAGTATTTT. Amino acids: CASSYRGQTDTQYF.

This clonotype was seen only a few times. The chain has TRBV7-9 and TRBJ2-2; the D is unclear. Germline loops: CDR1 SEHNR, CDR2 FQNEAQ (reference sequence). This CDR3 has 14 residues. V lost 3 bases, J lost 6 bases, and 11 bases lay in between. In DNA, the CDR3 is TGTGCCAGCAGCTTTTTCCGAGGCTCCGGGGAGCTGTTTTTT. This encodes CASSFFRGSGELFF.